These 13 T cell receptor beta chains share one sample of origin, sequenced in a study of blood T cell repertoires in COVID-19. TCRdb's copy holds only in-frame clones and misses some; the assay was immunoSEQ multiplex PCR. The sample lists about 180,000 clones, roughly 80% occurring once. The source material was PBMCs or T cells enriched from blood (not recorded which). These receptors all come from a man between 60 and 75 years old who had been exposed to COVID-19.

The chain is built from TRBV5-1 and TRBJ1-2; 8 positions match TRBD1. The CDR3 runs 14 residues. Germline loops: CDR1 SGHRS, CDR2 YFSETQ. The V gene end was trimmed by 1 base and the J gene end by 6 bases; junction bases not matched to a gene: 5. The CDR3 loop is CASSLPGGADGYTF. The CDR3 coding sequence is TGCGCCAGCAGCTTGCCAGGGGGCGCGGATGGCTACACCTTC.

The chain uses TRBV24-1 and TRBJ2-5; 9 bases line up with TRBD1. With 3 bases clipped from V and 4 bases from J, the junction kept 5 bases outside the gene matches. Germline CDR1 and CDR2: KGHDR and SFDVKD. The CDR3 has 15 amino acids. CDR3 sequence (DNA): TGTGCCACCAGTGATACAGGGGGCGGAGGAGAGACCCAGTACTTC. Its protein product is CATSDTGGGGETQYF.

The CDR3: CSAQGSNSPLHF. The CDR3, as DNA: TGCAGCGCGCAGGGTAGCAATTCACCCCTCCACTTT. The rearrangement joins TRBV29-1 to TRBJ1-6; D is perhaps TRBD1 (5 bases). V was pared by 7 bases and J by 7 bases, with 11 bases between. The CDR3 has 12 amino acids. CDR1 and CDR2 from the germline V gene are SQVTM and ANQGSEA.

This chain joins TRBV12-5 and TRBJ2-1; D is ambiguous. CDR1 and CDR2 (germline): LGHNT, FRNRAP. V was trimmed by 3 bases and J by 11 bases, leaving 8 bases between them. The CDR3 runs 11 residues. This CDR3 reads CASGLVEKQFF. CDR3 sequence (DNA): TGTGCTAGTGGTTTAGTAGAAAAGCAGTTCTTC.

The chain recombines TRBV11-1 with TRBJ2-5, with TRBD1 identical over 7 bases. The CDR3 runs 13 residues. The trim removed 5 bases at V and 3 bases at J, leaving 3 bases unmatched. CDR1 is SGHAT and CDR2 is FQDESV in the germline V gene (reference sequence). Here the CDR3 DNA reads TGTGCCAGCAGCGGGGACAGCAAAGAGACCCAGTACTTC. Its translation: CASSGDSKETQYF.

V and J are TRBV19 and TRBJ2-2, with D possibly matching TRBD1 (5 bases). The germline V gene has CDR1 LNHDA and CDR2 SQIVND (reference sequence). The CDR3 runs to 12 residues. Between the trimmed V and J ends, which lost 10 bases and 4 bases, there was a span of 10 bases. This CDR3 is CATRRATGELFF. As DNA, the CDR3 is TGTGCCACCCGCAGGGCCACCGGGGAGCTGTTTTTT.

With respect to this clone: In the same sample, other DNA sequences code for this CDR3. The chain employs TRBV19 and TRBJ2-7; 11 bases line up with TRBD2. The CDR3 totals 15 residues. The V and J ends lost 2 bases and 7 bases, in that order; junction bases with no gene match: 7. Germline assignment: CDR1 LNHDA and CDR2 SQIVND (reference sequence). The CDR3: CASSISSGRPGEQYF. CDR3 DNA: TGTGCCAGTAGTATATCTAGCGGGAGGCCGGGTGAGCAGTACTTC.

This clone has just one count. The V gene is TRBV30, the J gene TRBJ1-2, with D possibly being TRBD1 (6 bases). The CDR3 length is 15 residues. Germline lookup yields CDR1 GTSNPN and CDR2 SVGIG (reference sequence). V gave up 2 bases and J gave up 6 bases, with 19 bases separating them. CDR3: CAWSRDLQGINGYTF. Here the CDR3 DNA reads TGTGCCTGGAGTCGCGACTTACAGGGAATCAATGGCTACACCTTC.

V is TRBV19 and J is TRBJ2-3; D may be TRBD2 (6 bases). This CDR3 is built from 14 residues. Trimming pared 5 bases from V and 4 bases from J, leaving 13 bases between. Germline V CDR1 and CDR2: LNHDA, SQIVND (reference sequence). The CDR3 region is CASSPHGSADTQYF. The CDR3 nucleotides are TGTGCCAGTAGTCCCCACGGGAGTGCAGATACGCAGTATTTT.

The chain couples TRBV11-3 to TRBJ2-5; 14 positions agree with TRBD2. Per germline, CDR1 SGHNT and CDR2 YENEEA. The CDR3 spans 18 residues. V lost 7 bases, J lost 4 bases, and 14 bases stayed unmatched. The CDR3 here is CASTVGGTSGSRRETQYF. The DNA for the CDR3 is TGTGCCAGCACTGTGGGGGGGACTAGCGGGAGCAGGCGAGAGACCCAGTACTTC. Drawing the rest from reference TRBV11-3 and TRBJ2-5, the complete variable domain is EAGVVQSPRYKIIEKKQPVAFWCNPISGHNTLYWYLQNLGQGPELLIRYENEEAVDDSQLPKDRFSAERLKGVDSTLKIQPAELGDSAVYLCASTVGGTSGSRRETQYFGPGTRLLVL.

In DNA form, the CDR3 reads TGTGCCAGTAAAGAGACTTGGTATGGCTACACCTTC. It specifies CASKETWYGYTF. The J gene is TRBJ1-2, the V gene TRBV19; D ambiguous. Germline assignment: CDR1 LNHDA and CDR2 SQIVND (reference sequence). The CDR3 runs to 12 residues. V lost 7 bases to trimming and J lost 5 bases, with 11 bases between them.

The chain recombines TRBV6-5 with TRBJ2-1; a weak D match, TRBD2 (6 bases). The CDR3 sequence is 13 residues long. Deletions cut 8 bases from V and 6 bases from J, with 14 bases between. In germline, CDR1 is MNHEY, CDR2 SVGAGI. CDR3 residues: CASYMIGSNEQFF. The CDR3 bases are TGTGCCAGCTACATGATCGGGAGCAATGAGCAGTTCTTC.

J is TRBJ2-5 and V is TRBV23-1, with 7 bases matching TRBD1. TRBV23-1 is flagged as an ORF with uncertain function. The V segment lost 0 bases and the J segment 1 base; nucleotides outside the gene matches: 5. The CDR3 totals 16 residues. The CDR3 DNA sequence: TGCGCCAGCAGTCAATCGTGCTCAGGGGGCCAAGAGACCCAGTACTTC. It specifies CASSQSCSGGQETQYF.